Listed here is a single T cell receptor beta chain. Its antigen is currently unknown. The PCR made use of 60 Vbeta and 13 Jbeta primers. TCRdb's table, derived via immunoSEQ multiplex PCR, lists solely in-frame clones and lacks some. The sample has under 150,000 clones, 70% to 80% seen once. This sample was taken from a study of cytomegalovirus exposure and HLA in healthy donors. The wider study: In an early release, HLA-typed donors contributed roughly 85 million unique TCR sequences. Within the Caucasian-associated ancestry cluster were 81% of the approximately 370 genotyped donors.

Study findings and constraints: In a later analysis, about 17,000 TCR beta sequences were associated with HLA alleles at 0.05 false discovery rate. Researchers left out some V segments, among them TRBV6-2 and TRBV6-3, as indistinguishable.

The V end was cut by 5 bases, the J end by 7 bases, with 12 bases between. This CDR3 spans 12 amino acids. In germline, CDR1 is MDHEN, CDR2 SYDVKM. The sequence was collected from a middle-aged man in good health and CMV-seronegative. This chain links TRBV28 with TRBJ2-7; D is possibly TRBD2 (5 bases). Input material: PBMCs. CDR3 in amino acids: CASSRGLGEQYF. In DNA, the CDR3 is TGTGCCAGCAGTCGAGGGCTGGGGGAGCAGTACTTC.